This TCR beta chain derives from a study of blood T cell repertoires in COVID-19. Study-level information: The analysed material was cDNA or gDNA that came from T cells, B-cell-depleted T cells, or PBMCs.

Deletions cut 2 bases from V and 8 bases from J, with 13 bases between. This CDR3 comprises 15 residues. Germline values: CDR1 KGHSH, CDR2 LQKENI. TCRdb's table, derived via immunoSEQ multiplex PCR, lists solely in-frame clones and lacks some. This repertoire shows hundreds of thousands of clones, nearly 90% found once; its top ten account for approximately 2%. This rearrangement joins TRBV18 to TRBJ1-6; a weak D match, TRBD1 (6 bases). Material: PBMCs or T cells enriched from blood (not recorded which). This clonotype originated in a woman in her late teens or twenties with acute COVID-19. CDR3 DNA: TGTGCCAGCTCACCAAAGTCGGACAGTCATTCACCCCTCCACTTT. This codes for CASSPKSDSHSPLHF.